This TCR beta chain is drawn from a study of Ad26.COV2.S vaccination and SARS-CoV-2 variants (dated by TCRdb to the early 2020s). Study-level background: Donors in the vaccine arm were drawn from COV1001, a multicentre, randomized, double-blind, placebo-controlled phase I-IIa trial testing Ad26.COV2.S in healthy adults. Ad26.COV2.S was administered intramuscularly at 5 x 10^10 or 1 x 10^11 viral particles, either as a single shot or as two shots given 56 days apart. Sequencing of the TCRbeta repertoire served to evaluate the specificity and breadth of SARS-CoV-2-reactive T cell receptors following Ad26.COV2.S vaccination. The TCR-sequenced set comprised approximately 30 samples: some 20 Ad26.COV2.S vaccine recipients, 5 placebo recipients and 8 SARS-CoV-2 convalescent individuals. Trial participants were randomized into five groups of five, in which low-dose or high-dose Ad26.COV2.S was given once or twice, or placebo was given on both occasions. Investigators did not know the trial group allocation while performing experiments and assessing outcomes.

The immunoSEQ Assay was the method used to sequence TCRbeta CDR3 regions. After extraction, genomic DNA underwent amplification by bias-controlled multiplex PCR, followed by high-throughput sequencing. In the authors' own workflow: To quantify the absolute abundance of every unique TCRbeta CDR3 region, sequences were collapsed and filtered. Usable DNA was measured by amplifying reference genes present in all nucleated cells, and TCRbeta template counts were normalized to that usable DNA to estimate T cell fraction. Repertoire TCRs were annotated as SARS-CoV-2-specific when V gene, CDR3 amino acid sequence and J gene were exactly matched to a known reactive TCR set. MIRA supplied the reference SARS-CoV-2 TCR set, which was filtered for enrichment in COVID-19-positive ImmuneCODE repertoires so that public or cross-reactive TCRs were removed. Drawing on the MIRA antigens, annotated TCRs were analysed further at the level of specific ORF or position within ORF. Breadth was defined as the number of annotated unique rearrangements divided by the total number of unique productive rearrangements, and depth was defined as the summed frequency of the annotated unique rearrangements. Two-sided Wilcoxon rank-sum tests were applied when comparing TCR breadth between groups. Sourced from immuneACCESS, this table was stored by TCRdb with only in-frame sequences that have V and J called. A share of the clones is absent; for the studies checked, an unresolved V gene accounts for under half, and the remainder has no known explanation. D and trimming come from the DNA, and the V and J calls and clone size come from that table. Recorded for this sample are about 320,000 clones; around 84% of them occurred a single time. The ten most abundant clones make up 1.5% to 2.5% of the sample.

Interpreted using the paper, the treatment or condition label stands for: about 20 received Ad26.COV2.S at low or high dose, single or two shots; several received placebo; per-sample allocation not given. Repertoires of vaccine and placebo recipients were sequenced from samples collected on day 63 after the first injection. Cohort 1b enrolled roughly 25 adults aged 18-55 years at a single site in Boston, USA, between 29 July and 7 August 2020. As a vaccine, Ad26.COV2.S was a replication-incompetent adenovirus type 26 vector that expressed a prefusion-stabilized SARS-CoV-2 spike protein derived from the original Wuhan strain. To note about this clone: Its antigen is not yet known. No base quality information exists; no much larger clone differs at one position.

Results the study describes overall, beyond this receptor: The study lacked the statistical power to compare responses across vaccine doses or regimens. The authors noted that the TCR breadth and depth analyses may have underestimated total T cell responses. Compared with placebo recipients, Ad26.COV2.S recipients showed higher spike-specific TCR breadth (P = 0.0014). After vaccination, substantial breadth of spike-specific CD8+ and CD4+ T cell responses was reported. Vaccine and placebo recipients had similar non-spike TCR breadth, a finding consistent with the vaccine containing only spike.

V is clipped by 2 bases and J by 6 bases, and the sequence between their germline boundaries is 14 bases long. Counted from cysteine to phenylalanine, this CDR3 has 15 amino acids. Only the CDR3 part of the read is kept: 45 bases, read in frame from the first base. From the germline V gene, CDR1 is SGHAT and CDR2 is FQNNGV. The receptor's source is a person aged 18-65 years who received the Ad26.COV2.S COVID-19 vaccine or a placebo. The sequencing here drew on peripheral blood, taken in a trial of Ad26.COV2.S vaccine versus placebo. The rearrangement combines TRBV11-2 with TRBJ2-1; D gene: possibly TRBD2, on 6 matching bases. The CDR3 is CASSLMAGRINEQFF. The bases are TGTGCCAGCAGCTTAATGGCGGGGCGCATCAATGAGCAGTTCTTC.